This TCR beta chain was identified in a study of T-cell memory formation after mild COVID-19 (dated by TCRdb to the early 2020s). General notes on the study: TCR sequence clusters from the two donors were found to be largely donor specific. T-cell clones expanding and contracting after mild COVID-19 in a couple of donors were tracked by longitudinal TCRalpha and TCRbeta repertoire sequencing. The cohort was made up of two young adult volunteers, one female and one male, who were previously healthy. What the study reported, not specific to this receptor: SARS-CoV-2 specificity was not confirmed for the second-wave clones peaking on day 37. Contracting CD4+ clones turned up mainly in the CM and EM memory subsets, whereas EMRA was where CD8+ clones were enriched. Balanced CD4/CD8 phenotypes were observed for clones contracting from day 15 to 85, whereas a bias towards CD4+ was observed for a second wave of clones expanding from day 15 to 37. Some responding clones were detected in pre-infection memory, suggesting pre-existing cross-reactive memory T cells joined the SARS-CoV-2 response. Only a couple of mild cases were covered in the study, and larger cohorts including severe cases with pre-infection samples were considered necessary.

Ficoll-Paque density gradient centrifugation was used to isolate PBMCs. The sample holds a few counts of this clonotype. Its antigen remains undetermined. Relative to the germline gene, one junction end is altered; a read error may explain this. The instrument given in TCRdb is Illumina NovaSeq 6000. TCRalpha and TCRbeta cDNA libraries were built by 5'RACE with constant-segment primers, adding sample barcodes and unique molecular identifiers. Trizol reagent was used to extract RNA from every sample. Library amplification was performed in two PCR steps, and a second sample barcode and Illumina TruSeq adapters were introduced in the second step. Sequencing of the libraries was done on an Illumina NovaSeq, producing 2 x 150 bp paired-end reads. Regarding the original processing steps: The reads were demultiplexed and collapsed into UMI-guided consensus sequences using migec v1.2.7. Using mixcr v2.1.11, the UMI consensuses were aligned to TRA and TRB V and J templates and assembled into clonotypes. Clonotypes were classified as expanded or contracted when called significant by both edgeR and NoisET, with noise models trained on biological replicates. For edgeR calls, the thresholds were a false discovery rate-adjusted p below 0.01 and a log2 fold-change of 1. PCA with hierarchical clustering of max-normalized trajectories of the 1000 most abundant clonotypes was used as exploratory dynamics analysis. Separately sequenced CD4+ and CD8+ repertoires were used to assign the CD4 or CD8 phenotype of responding clones. Using fastp at Q25 and MiXCR, TCRdb reprocessed the public reads and kept productive beta chains. CDR3 protein sequences are deduplicated, and each keeps its most common genes and DNA. TCRdb's processing, not the authors', yielded these V and J calls. Across this sample there are about 560,000 distinct CDR3 sequences, with about 20% seen only once. The leading ten clones occupy approximately 8.4% of the sample.

From the cysteine through the phenylalanine, the CDR3 covers 14 amino acids. Of all the DNA, just the CDR3 is kept, 42 bases in frame from base 1. The germline V gene (reference sequence) yields SEHNR for CDR1 and FQNEAQ for CDR2. The specimen sequenced was PBMCs or a T cell subset sorted from them (not recorded which). The rearrangement combines TRBV7-9 with TRBJ1-4; the D region possibly corresponds to TRBD1 (5 bases align). The sequence was collected from an adult woman who had mild COVID-19 (a few samples of this study predate the infection). The sample titles of this study are shuffled in the database, so cell type and time point are left out; the donor was told from shared clones. This receptor has the CDR3 CASSLDPDSTRGHF. The nucleotide sequence is given as TGTGCCAGCAGCTTAGACCCGGATAGCACCCGGGGCCATTTT.